This TCR beta chain originates from a study of T cell responses to AZD1222 COVID-19 vaccine. The repertoire was sequenced with immunoSEQ multiplex PCR; TCRdb's copy has only in-frame clones and lacks some. The data contain roughly 55,000 clones, 70% to 90% of them seen just once; the ten biggest clones take up about 3.9%. This clone was observed a few times. This clonotype was sampled from an adult in good health. The starting material was peripheral blood, obtained on day 0 of AZD1222 vaccination.

CDR3 in amino acids: CASSEGGLRETQYF. CDR3 coding DNA: TGTGCCAGCAGTGAGGGGGGACTGCGAGAGACCCAGTACTTC. V is TRBV6-1 and J is TRBJ2-5; TRBD2 is a possible D gene (6 bases). V was cut by 3 bases and J by 4 bases, with 12 bases left in between. CDR3 size: 14 residues. Germline values: CDR1 MNHNS, CDR2 SASEGT.